The sequence of this T cell receptor beta chain was determined in a study of T cells in Graves' hyperthyroidism and ophthalmopathy. The wider study: Sampling of peripheral blood happened at initial diagnosis, prior to any treatment. Study-wide points: Blood samples included most of the expanded thyroid clonotypes exceeding 0.001.

Points on this clonotype: The antigen remains undetermined. Compared with germline, one end of the junction differs, possibly owing to a read error.

Ophthalmopathy patients all had a Clinical Activity Score of at least 3, a NOSPECS grade of at least 4 and disease under 3 months old. Germline CDR1 reads SQVTM; CDR2 reads ANQGSEA. The CDR3 extends over 14 amino acids. Amplified TCR beta CDR3 regions came from RNA transcripts. Researchers ran a first-round RT-PCR on the TCR CDR3 using the HTBI primer set. TCRdb independently ran MiXCR on the multiplex PCR reads; one entry per CDR3 protein. The profile shows some 300,000 distinct CDR3 sequences, around a fifth of them singletons. The material sequenced was blood. This receptor was identified in a man between 50 and 59 years old with Graves' ophthalmopathy. The V gene is TRBV29-1, the J gene TRBJ2-3; D tentatively fits TRBD1 or TRBD2 (5 bases each). The CDR3, as DNA: TGCAGCGTTGGGGGTTACGGGGCCACAGATGCGCAGTATTTT. Protein sequence: CSVGGYGATDAQYF.